These 8 T cell receptor beta chains share one sample of origin, sequenced in a study of blood T cell repertoires in COVID-19. Sequenced by immunoSEQ multiplex PCR; TCRdb stores in-frame clones only, minus some. Of nearly 250,000 clones detected, about 87% appear once; the ten largest clones hold about 0.95%. Sequenced material: PBMCs or T cells enriched from blood (not recorded which). These receptors were obtained from a man aged 50-60 years who had been exposed to COVID-19.

This chain uses TRBV12-5 with TRBJ1-2; possibly TRBD1 for D (5 bases). Germline lookup yields CDR1 LGHNT and CDR2 FRNRAP. This CDR3 contains 13 residues. V was shortened by 7 bases and J by 5 bases, with 14 bases between the two germline ends. DNA of the CDR3: TGTGCTAGTGCCTTACAGGCCCTGTATGGCTACACCTTC. Translating it yields CASALQALYGYTF.

The gene calls are TRBV21-1 and TRBJ2-7; TRBD1 is taken as the D call from the table, unchecked against the DNA. TRBV21-1 is a known pseudogene. The CDR3 spans 17 residues. The CDR3 sequence: CASTHRHRDRGLKEQYV. The CDR3 DNA reads as TGTGCCAGCACCCACAGGCACCGGGACAGGGGGCTTAAGGAGCAGTACGTC.

The CDR3 DNA is TGTGCCAGCAGCCCCTATCTAGAGACCCAGTACTTC. Translating it yields CASSPYLETQYF. V and J are TRBV7-9 and TRBJ2-5, with unresolved D. V shed 5 bases and J shed 4 bases, with 8 bases lying between them. The CDR3 length is 12 residues. The V gene's germline CDR1 is SEHNR and CDR2 FQNEAQ (reference sequence).

This chain connects TRBV29-1 to TRBJ1-6; 7 bases match TRBD1. V dropped 8 bases and J dropped 6; count of bases not matched to a gene: 10. There are 14 residues in the CDR3. The germline gives CDR1 SQVTM, CDR2 ANQGSEA. The CDR3 region is CSLYQGESNSPLHF. DNA of the CDR3: TGCAGCCTATACCAGGGGGAAAGTAATTCACCCCTCCACTTT.

The chain is built from TRBV21-1 and TRBJ1-1. TRBV21-1 is designated a pseudogene. The length of the CDR3 is 14 residues. The CDR3 region is CASSNCPRNTEAFF. The CDR3 DNA follows: TGTGCCAGCAGCAATTGCCCGAGGAACACTGAAGCTTTCTTT.

Concerning this clone itself: This same CDR3 is encoded by further DNA sequences in the sample. The chain uses TRBV5-1 and TRBJ2-1; 11 positions match TRBD1. The V gene end was trimmed by 4 bases and the J gene end by 7 bases; junction bases not matched to a gene: 4. The germline gives CDR1 SGHRS, CDR2 YFSETQ. The CDR3 is 14 amino acids. The CDR3 reads CASSLGTGGNEQFF. DNA for the CDR3: TGCGCCAGCAGCCTCGGGACAGGGGGAAATGAGCAGTTCTTC. The full variable domain, with the rest looked up from reference TRBV5-1 and TRBJ2-1, is KAGVTQTPRYLIKTRGQQVTLSCSPISGHRSVSWYQQTPGQGLQFLFEYFSETQRNKGNFPGRFSGRQFSNSRSEMNVSTLELGDSALYLCASSLGTGGNEQFFGPGTRLTVL.

The V call is TRBV11-3, the J call TRBJ2-5; possible D gene TRBD2, 6 bases. V gave up 0 bases and J gave up 5 bases, with 7 bases separating them. CDR1 is SGHNT, CDR2 YENEEA, per germline. This CDR3 is 13 amino acids long. The CDR3 DNA follows: TGTGCCAGCAGCTTAGATGGGGGGGAGACCCAGTACTTC. It yields the protein CASSLDGGETQYF.

The chain combines TRBV5-4 with TRBJ2-1, with 12 bases that match TRBD2. V was pared by 7 bases and J by 9 bases, with 14 bases of the junction left unmatched. Germline V gives CDR1 SGHNT, CDR2 YYREEE (reference sequence). This CDR3 has 16 amino acids. The CDR3 here is CASRRLAGGPEVEQFF. CDR3 sequence (DNA): TGTGCCAGCCGGCGGCTAGCGGGGGGGCCGGAGGTTGAGCAGTTCTTC. The full variable domain, completed using reference TRBV5-4 and TRBJ2-1, is ETGVTQSPTHLIKTRGQQVTLRCSSQSGHNTVSWYQQALGQGPQFIFQYYREEENGRGNFPPRFSGLQFPNYSSELNVNALELDDSALYLCASRRLAGGPEVEQFFGPGTRLTVL.